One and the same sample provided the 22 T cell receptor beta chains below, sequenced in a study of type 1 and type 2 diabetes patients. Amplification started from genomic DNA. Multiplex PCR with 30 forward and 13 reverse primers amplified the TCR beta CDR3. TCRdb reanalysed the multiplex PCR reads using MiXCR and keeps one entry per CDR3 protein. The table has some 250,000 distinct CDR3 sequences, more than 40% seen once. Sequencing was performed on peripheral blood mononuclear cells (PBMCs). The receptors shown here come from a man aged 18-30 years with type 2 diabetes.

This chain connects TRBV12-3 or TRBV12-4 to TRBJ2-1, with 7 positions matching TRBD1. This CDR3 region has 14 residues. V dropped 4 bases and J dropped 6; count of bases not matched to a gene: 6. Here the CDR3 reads CASSSQGTGNEQFF. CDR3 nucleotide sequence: TGTGCCAGCAGTTCACAGGGGACGGGCAATGAGCAGTTCTTC.

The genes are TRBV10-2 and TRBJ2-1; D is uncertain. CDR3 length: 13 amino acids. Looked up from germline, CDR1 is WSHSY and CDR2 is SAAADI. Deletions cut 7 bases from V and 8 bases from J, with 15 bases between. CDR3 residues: CASKAWLVYEQFF. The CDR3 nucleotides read TGCGCCAGCAAAGCGTGGCTAGTCTATGAGCAGTTCTTC.

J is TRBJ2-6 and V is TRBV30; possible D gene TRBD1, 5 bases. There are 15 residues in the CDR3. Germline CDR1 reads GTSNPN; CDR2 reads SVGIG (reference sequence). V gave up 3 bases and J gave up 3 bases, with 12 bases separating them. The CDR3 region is CAWSPPGYGANVLTF. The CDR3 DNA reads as TGTGCCTGGAGCCCCCCAGGGTATGGGGCCAACGTCCTGACTTTC. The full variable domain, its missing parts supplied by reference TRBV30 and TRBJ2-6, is SQTIHQWPATLVQPVGSPLSLECTVEGTSNPNLYWYRQAAGRGLQLLFYSVGIGQISSEVPQNLSASRPQDRQFILSSKKLLLSDSGFYLCAWSPPGYGANVLTFGAGSRLTVL.

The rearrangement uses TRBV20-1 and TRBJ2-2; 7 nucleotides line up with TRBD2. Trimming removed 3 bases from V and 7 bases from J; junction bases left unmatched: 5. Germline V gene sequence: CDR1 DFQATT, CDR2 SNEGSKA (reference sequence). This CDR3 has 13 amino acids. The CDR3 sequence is CSARLLAHGELFF. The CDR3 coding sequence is TGCAGTGCTAGGTTACTAGCGCACGGGGAGCTGTTTTTT.

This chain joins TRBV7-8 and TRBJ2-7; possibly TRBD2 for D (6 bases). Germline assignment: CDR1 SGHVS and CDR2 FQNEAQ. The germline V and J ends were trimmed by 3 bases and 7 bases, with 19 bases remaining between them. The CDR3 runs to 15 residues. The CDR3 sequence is CASSLVGRDEGEQYF. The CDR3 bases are TGTGCCAGCAGCTTGGTCGGGCGGGACGAGGGGGAGCAGTACTTC.

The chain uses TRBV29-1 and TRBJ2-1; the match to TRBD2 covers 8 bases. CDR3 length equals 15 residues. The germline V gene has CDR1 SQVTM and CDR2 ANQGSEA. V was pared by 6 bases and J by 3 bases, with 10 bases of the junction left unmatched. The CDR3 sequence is CSVRLAGGFYNEQFF. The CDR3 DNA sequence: TGCAGCGTCCGTTTGGCGGGGGGCTTCTACAATGAGCAGTTCTTC.

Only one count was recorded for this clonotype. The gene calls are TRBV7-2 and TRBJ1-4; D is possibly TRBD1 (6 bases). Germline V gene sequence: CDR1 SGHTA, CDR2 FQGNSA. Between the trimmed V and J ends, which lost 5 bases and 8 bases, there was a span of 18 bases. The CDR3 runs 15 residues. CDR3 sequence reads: CASSLNQGFEEKLFF. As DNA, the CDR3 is TGTGCCAGCAGCCTTAATCAGGGGTTTGAAGAAAAACTGTTTTTT.

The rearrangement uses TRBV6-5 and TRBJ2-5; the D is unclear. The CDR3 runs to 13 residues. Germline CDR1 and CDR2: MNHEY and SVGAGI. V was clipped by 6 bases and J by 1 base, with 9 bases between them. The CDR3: CASSLVIQETQYF. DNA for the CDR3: TGTGCCAGCAGCTTGGTGATCCAAGAGACCCAGTACTTC.

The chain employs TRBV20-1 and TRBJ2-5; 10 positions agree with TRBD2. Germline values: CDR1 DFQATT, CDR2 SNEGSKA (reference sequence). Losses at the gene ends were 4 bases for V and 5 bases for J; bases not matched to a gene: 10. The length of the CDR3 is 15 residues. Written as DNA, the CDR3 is TGCAGTGCTAATAGTGTAGCGGGAGGAGGGGAGACCCAGTACTTC. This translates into CSANSVAGGGETQYF.

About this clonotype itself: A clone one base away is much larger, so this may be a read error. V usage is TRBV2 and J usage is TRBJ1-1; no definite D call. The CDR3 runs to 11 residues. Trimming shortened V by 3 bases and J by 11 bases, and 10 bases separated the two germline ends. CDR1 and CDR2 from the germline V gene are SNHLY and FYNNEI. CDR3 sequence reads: CASSEVDPAFF. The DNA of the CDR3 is TGTGCCAGCAGTGAGGTCGACCCGGCTTTCTTT.

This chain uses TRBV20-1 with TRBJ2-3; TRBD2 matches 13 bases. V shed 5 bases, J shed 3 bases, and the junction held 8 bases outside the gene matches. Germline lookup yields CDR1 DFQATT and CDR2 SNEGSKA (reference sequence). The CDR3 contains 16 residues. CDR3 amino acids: CSAAQRLAGGTDTQYF. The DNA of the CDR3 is TGCAGTGCTGCCCAGAGACTAGCGGGAGGAACAGATACGCAGTATTTT.

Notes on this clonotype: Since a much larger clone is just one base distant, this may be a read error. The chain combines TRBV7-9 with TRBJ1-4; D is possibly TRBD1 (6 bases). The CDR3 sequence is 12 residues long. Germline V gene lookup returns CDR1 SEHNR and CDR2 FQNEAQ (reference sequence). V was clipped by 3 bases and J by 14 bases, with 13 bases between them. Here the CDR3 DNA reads TGTGCCAGCAGCTTGGTAGGGGGAGTTCTGTTTTTT. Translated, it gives CASSLVGGVLFF.

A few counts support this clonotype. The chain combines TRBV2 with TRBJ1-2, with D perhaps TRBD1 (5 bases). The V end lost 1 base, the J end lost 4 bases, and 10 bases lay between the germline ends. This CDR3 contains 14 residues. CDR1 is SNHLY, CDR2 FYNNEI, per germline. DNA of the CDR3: TGTGCCAGCAGTGAAGGGGGGTGGAGCTATGGCTACACCTTC. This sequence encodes CASSEGGWSYGYTF.

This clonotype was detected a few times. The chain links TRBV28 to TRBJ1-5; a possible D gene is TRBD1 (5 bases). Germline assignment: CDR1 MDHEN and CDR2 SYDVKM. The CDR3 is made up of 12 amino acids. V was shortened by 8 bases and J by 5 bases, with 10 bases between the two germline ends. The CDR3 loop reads CASLWGDQPQHF. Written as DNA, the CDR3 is TGTGCCAGCCTGTGGGGGGATCAGCCCCAGCATTTT.

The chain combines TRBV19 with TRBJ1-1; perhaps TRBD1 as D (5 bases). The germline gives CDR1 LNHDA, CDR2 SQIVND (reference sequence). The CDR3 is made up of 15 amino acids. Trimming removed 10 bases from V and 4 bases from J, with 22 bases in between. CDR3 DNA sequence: TGTGCCACCAGGGATCGGGGCCAGGGTGGCACTGAAGCTTTCTTT. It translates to CATRDRGQGGTEAFF.

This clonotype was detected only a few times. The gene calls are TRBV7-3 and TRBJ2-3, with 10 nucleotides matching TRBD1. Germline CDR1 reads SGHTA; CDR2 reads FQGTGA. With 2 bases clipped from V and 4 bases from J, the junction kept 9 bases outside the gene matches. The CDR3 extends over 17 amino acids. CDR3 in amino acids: CASSLAPGQGLADTQYF. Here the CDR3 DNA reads TGTGCCAGCAGCTTAGCGCCGGGACAGGGGTTGGCAGATACGCAGTATTTT.

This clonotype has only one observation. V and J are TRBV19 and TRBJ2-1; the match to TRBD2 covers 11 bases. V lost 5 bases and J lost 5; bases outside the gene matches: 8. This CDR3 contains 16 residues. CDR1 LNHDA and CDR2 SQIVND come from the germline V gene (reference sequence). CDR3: CASSDPGTSGHNEQFF. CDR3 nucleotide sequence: TGTGCCAGTAGTGACCCCGGGACTAGCGGACACAATGAGCAGTTCTTC.

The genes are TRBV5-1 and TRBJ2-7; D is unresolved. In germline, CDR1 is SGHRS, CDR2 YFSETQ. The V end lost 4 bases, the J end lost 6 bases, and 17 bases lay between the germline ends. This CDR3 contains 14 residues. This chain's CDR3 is CASSIGLGPGEQYF. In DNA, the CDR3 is TGCGCCAGCAGCATCGGCCTAGGACCTGGCGAGCAGTACTTC.

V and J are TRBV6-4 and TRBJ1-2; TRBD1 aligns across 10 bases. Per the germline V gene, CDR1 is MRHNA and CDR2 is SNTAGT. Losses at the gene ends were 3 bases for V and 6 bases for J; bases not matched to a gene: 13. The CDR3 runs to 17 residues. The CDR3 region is CASSEMYGQGGVNGYTF. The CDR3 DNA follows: TGTGCCAGCAGTGAAATGTACGGACAGGGGGGGGTTAATGGCTACACCTTC.

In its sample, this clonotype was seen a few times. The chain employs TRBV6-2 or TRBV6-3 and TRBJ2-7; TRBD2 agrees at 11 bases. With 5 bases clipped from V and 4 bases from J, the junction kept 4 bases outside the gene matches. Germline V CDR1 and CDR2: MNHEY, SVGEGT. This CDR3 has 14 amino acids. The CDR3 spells CASSTTSGAYEQYF. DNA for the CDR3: TGTGCCAGCAGTACGACTAGCGGGGCTTACGAGCAGTACTTC.

This chain's CDR3 is CATSVRTGGVNTGELFF. In DNA form, the CDR3 reads TGTGCCACCAGTGTTCGAACAGGGGGCGTAAACACCGGGGAGCTGTTTTTT. The rearrangement links TRBV24-1 to TRBJ2-2, with 9 bases lining up with TRBD1. Germline-derived CDR1 and CDR2 are KGHDR and SFDVKD. This CDR3 is 17 amino acids long. V lost 5 bases, J lost 2 bases, and 8 bases stayed unmatched.

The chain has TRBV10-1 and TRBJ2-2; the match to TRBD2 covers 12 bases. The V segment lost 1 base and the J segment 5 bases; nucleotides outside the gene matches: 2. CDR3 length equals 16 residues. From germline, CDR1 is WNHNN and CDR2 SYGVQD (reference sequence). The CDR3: CASSEFGLAGTGELFF. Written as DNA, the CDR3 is TGCGCCAGCAGTGAGTTCGGACTAGCGGGAACCGGGGAGCTGTTTTTT.